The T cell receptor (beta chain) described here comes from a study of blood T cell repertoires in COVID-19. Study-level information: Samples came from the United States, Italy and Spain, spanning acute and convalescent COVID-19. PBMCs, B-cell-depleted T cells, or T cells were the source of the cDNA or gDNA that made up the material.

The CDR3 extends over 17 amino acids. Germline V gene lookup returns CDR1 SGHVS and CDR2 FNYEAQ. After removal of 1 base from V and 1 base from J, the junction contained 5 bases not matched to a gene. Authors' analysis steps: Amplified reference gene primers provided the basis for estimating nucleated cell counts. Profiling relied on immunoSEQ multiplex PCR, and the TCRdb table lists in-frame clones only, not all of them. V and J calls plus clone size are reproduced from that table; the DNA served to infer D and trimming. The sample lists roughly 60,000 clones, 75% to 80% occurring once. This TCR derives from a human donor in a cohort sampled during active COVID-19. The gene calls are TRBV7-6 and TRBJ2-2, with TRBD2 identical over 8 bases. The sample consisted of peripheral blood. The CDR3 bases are TGTGCCAGCAGCTTAGAAAGCGGGAGCGTGAACACCGGGGAGCTGTTTTTT. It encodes CASSLESGSVNTGELFF.